This T cell receptor (beta chain) was recovered during a study of patients and donors after allogeneic stem cell transplantation. There are a few counts of this clonotype. Each CDR3 protein gets one entry after TCRdb re-called the RT-PCR reads with MiXCR. The sample lists about a million distinct CDR3 sequences; approximately 18% were seen once. Deletions cut 4 bases from V and 6 bases from J, with 12 bases between. This CDR3 comprises 14 residues. Germline V gene sequence: CDR1 KGHDR, CDR2 SFDVKD. This TCR was recovered from a human donor who was either an allogeneic HSCT recipient or a stem cell or donor lymphocyte infusion donor (not recorded which). It is not recorded whose cells these are; they may come from a transplant donor. Sequencing input: blood, either unsorted or a sorted T cell fraction (not recorded which). This chain uses TRBV24-1 with TRBJ2-1; the D gene is possibly TRBD2 (5 bases). CDR3 region: CATSDRDQSNEQFF. CDR3 in DNA: TGTGCCACCAGTGACCGGGATCAGAGCAATGAGCAGTTCTTC.